Presented here are 10 T cell receptor beta chains from one specimen sequenced in a study of shared clonotypes between healthy human individuals. The data were produced by immunoSEQ multiplex PCR, yet TCRdb's version contains in-frame clones alone and is incomplete. The top ten hold over 0.8% of the sample, which has around 1,000,000 clones, approximately 75% seen once. Source material: memory CD4+ T cells from PBMCs. The subset: CD45RA-negative fraction. Receptors originate from a man between 18 and 35 years old in good health. Some clones in this sample may be carry-over from other donors' samples.

The chain is built from TRBV7-8 and TRBJ1-2; 9 nucleotides align to TRBD1. The CDR3 is 14 residues long. V dropped 5 bases and J dropped 3; count of bases not matched to a gene: 4. Germline CDR1 is SGHVS and CDR2 is FQNEAQ. The CDR3 DNA reads as TGTGCCAGCAGCCACCGGGACAGGGACTATGGCTACACCTTC. It codes for CASSHRDRDYGYTF. The full variable domain, with the rest looked up from reference TRBV7-8 and TRBJ1-2, is GAGVSQSPRYKVAKRGQDVALRCDPISGHVSLFWYQQALGQGPEFLTYFQNEAQLDKSGLPSDRFFAERPEGSVSTLKIQRTQQEDSAVYLCASSHRDRDYGYTFGSGTRLTVV.

Of note for this clone: The conserved closing phenylalanine or tryptophan is absent in this CDR3, likely reflecting a read error. Because the CDR3's place on the DNA is in doubt, the DNA is left out and the CDR3 is given as listed by TCRdb. The chain links TRBV6-1 to TRBJ1-1; TRBD1 reflects the table's D call only, with no check against the DNA. 13 amino acids form the CDR3, both terminal residues included. Germline V gives CDR1 MNHNS, CDR2 SASEGT. CDR3: CASRESRGWFLSG.

V is TRBV6-5 and J is TRBJ2-2; TRBD2 might be the D (6 bases). From germline, CDR1 is MNHEY and CDR2 SVGAGI. V dropped 6 bases and J dropped 5 bases, with 10 bases sitting between them. CDR3 length: 13 residues. CDR3 coding DNA: TGTGCCAGCAGGCGGGACGCTACCGGGGAGCTGTTTTTT. Its protein is CASRRDATGELFF.

A word on this clone: This sample includes further DNA sequences coding for the same CDR3. The chain is built from TRBV28 and TRBJ2-7; possibly TRBD1 for D (5 bases). The V end was cut by 4 bases, the J end by 0 bases, with 7 bases between. CDR1 is MDHEN, CDR2 SYDVKM, per germline. This CDR3 is built from 13 residues. In DNA form, the CDR3 reads TGTGCCAGCAGTTCGACAGCCTCCTACGAGCAGTACTTC. It translates to CASSSTASYEQYF. The variable domain in full, completed from reference TRBV28 and TRBJ2-7, reads DVKVTQSSRYLVKRTGEKVFLECVQDMDHENMFWYRQDPGLGLRLIYFSYDVKMKEKGDIPEGYSVSREKKERFSLILESASTNQTSMYLCASSSTASYEQYFGPGTRLTVT.

This clone was seen only once. The V gene is TRBV5-1, the J gene TRBJ2-1; D gene unclear. The V end was cut by 4 bases, the J end by 10 bases, with 18 bases between. This CDR3 region has 14 residues. Germline assignment: CDR1 SGHRS and CDR2 YFSETQ. CDR3 sequence (DNA): TGCGCCAGCAGCCTCAATCCCGGGTCGAACGAGCAGTTCTTC. It is translated as CASSLNPGSNEQFF. The full variable domain, in which reference TRBV5-1 and TRBJ2-1 provide the parts outside the CDR3, is KAGVTQTPRYLIKTRGQQVTLSCSPISGHRSVSWYQQTPGQGLQFLFEYFSETQRNKGNFPGRFSGRQFSNSRSEMNVSTLELGDSALYLCASSLNPGSNEQFFGPGTRLTVL.

About this clone itself: This sample also contains other DNA sequences that code for the same CDR3. The chain recombines TRBV6-6 with TRBJ1-1; D call uncertain. Germline CDR1 and CDR2: MNHNY and SVGAGI (reference sequence). CDR3 length: 13 amino acids. Trimming removed 0 bases at V and 0 bases at J, with 2 bases between. The chain's CDR3 is CASSYSVNTEAFF. CDR3 DNA: TGTGCCAGCAGTTACTCGGTGAACACTGAAGCTTTCTTT.

The chain carries TRBV29-1 and TRBJ1-2; D is ambiguous. Trimming removed 4 bases at V and 0 bases at J, with 12 bases between. This CDR3 region has 14 residues. Looked up from germline, CDR1 is SQVTM and CDR2 is ANQGSEA. CDR3 protein: CSVGLLTANYGYTF. The CDR3 DNA is TGCAGCGTTGGTTTGCTGACGGCTAACTATGGCTACACCTTC.

The chain combines TRBV7-2 with TRBJ2-1; maybe TRBD2 (5 bases). Germline loops: CDR1 SGHTA, CDR2 FQGNSA. The V gene lost 0 bases and the J gene lost 2 bases, with 11 bases spanning the gap. This CDR3 contains 16 residues. The CDR3 here is CASSLAWELAYNEQFF. In DNA form, the CDR3 reads TGTGCCAGCAGCTTAGCCTGGGAGCTTGCCTACAATGAGCAGTTCTTC.

The rearrangement uses TRBV27 and TRBJ2-5, with 12 bases lining up with TRBD2. Looked up from germline, CDR1 is MNHEY and CDR2 is SMNVEV (reference sequence). Trimming took 5 bases from V and 3 from J; bases not matched to a gene: 10. This CDR3 spans 17 amino acids. This CDR3 is CASSAGLAGMGKETQYF. CDR3 coding DNA: TGTGCCAGCAGTGCGGGACTAGCGGGTATGGGTAAAGAGACCCAGTACTTC.

The chain links TRBV27 to TRBJ1-1, with D possibly being TRBD1 (6 bases). The germline CDR1 and CDR2 sequences are MNHEY and SMNVEV (reference sequence). V dropped 9 bases and J dropped 1 base, with 12 bases sitting between them. The CDR3 sequence is 13 residues long. The CDR3 protein is CARPETGNTEAFF. The CDR3, as DNA: TGTGCCAGGCCAGAGACAGGGAACACTGAAGCTTTCTTT.